The entry below describes one T cell receptor (beta chain). The antigen is not known. The entry originates in a study of T cell responses to AZD1222 COVID-19 vaccine. Regarding the study as a whole: Across spike, vaccine-associated CD4 TCRs were found, dominant at 160-218 and 743-854. Repertoires were obtained only post-peak T cell response. Only five to seven individuals given AZD1222 were seropositive at baseline.

Repertoires were generated with immunoSEQ multiplex PCR, while TCRdb's copy carries only in-frame clones and drops some. The data show 150,000 to 250,000 clones, over 85% seen once. Germline values: CDR1 MNHEY, CDR2 SVGAGI. The CDR3 contains 15 residues. The V and J ends lost 0 bases and 1 base respectively, with 7 bases between them. Material: peripheral blood, obtained 28 days after the second AZD1222 dose. This TCR derives from an adult who received the AZD1222 COVID-19 vaccine. This chain uses TRBV6-5 with TRBJ1-5; D unresolved. The CDR3 nucleotides read TGTGCCAGCAGTTACTCTGGCCAGAGCAATCAGCCCCAGCATTTT. Translation gives CASSYSGQSNQPQHF.